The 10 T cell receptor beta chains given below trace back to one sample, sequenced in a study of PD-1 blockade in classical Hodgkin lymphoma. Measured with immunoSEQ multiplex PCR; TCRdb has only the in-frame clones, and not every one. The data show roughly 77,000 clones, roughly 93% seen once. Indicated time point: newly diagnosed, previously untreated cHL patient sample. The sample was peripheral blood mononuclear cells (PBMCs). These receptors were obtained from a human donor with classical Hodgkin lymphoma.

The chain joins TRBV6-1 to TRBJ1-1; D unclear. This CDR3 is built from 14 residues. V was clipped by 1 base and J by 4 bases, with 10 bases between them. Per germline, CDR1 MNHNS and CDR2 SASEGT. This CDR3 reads CASSEDRDGTEAFF. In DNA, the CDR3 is TGTGCCAGCAGTGAAGATCGGGATGGCACTGAAGCTTTCTTT.

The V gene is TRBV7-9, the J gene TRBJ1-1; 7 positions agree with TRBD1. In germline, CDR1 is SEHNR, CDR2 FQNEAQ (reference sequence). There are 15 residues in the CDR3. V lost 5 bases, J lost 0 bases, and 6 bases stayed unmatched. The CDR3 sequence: CASSPRGTVNTEAFF. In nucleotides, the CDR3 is TGTGCCAGCAGCCCGAGGGGGACAGTGAACACTGAAGCTTTCTTT.

Here the CDR3 DNA reads TGCGCCAGCAGCCCCCGGACTGGAAACTCCTACGAGCAGTACTTC. Translated: CASSPRTGNSYEQYF. The chain links TRBV5-1 to TRBJ2-7, with D possibly being TRBD2 (5 bases). V was cut by 4 bases and J by 0 bases, with 14 bases left in between. The germline CDR1 and CDR2 sequences are SGHRS and YFSETQ. This CDR3 is 15 amino acids long.

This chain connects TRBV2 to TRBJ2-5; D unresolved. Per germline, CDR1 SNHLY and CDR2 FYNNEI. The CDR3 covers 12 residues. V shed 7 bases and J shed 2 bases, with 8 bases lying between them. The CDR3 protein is CASTRRQETQYF. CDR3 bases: TGTGCCAGCACCCGCCGGCAAGAGACCCAGTACTTC.

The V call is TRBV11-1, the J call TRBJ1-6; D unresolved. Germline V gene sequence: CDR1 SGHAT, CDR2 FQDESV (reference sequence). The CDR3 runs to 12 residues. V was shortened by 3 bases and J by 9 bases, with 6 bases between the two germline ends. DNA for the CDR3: TGTGCCAGCAGCTTCGATGTTTCACCCCTCCACTTT. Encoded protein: CASSFDVSPLHF.

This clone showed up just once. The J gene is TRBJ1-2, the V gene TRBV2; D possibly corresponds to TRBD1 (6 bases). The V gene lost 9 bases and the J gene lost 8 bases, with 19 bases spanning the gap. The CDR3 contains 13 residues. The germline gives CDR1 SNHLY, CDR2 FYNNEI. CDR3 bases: TGTGCCAGACAACCGTCGGGGGCGGGCGGCTACACCTTC. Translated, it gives CARQPSGAGGYTF. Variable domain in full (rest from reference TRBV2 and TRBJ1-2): EPEVTQTPSHQVTQMGQEVILRCVPISNHLYFYWYRQILGQKVEFLVSFYNNEISEKSEIFDDQFSVERPDGSNFTLKIRSTKLEDSAMYFCARQPSGAGGYTFGSGTRLTVV.

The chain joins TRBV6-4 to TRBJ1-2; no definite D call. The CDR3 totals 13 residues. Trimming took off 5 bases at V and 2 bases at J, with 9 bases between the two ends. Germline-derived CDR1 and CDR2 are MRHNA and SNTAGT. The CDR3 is CASSSDGNYGYTF. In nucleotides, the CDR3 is TGTGCCAGCAGTTCCGACGGGAACTATGGCTACACCTTC.

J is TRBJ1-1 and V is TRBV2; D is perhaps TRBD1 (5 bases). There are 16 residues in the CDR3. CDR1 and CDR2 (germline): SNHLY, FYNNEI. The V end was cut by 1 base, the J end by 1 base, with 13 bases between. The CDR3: CASSEGMRQKNTEAFF. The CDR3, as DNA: TGTGCCAGCAGTGAAGGGATGAGACAGAAGAACACTGAAGCTTTCTTT.

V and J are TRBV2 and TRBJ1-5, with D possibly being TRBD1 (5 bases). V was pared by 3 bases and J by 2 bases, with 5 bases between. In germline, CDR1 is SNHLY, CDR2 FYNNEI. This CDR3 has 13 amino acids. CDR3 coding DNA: TGTGCCAGCAGTGAGGGACGCAATCAGCCCCAGCATTTT. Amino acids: CASSEGRNQPQHF.

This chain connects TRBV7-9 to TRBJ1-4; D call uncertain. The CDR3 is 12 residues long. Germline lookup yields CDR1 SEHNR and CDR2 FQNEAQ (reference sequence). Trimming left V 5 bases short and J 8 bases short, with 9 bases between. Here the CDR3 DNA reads TGTGCCAGCAGCCGGACTGGGGAAAAACTGTTTTTT. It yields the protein CASSRTGEKLFF. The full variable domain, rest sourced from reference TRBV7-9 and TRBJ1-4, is DTGVSQNPRHKITKRGQNVTFRCDPISEHNRLYWYRQTLGQGPEFLTYFQNEAQLEKSRLLSDRFSAERPKGSFSTLEIQRTEQGDSAMYLCASSRTGEKLFFGSGTQLSVL.